This T cell receptor beta chain was sequenced during a study of early T cells in non-severe SARS-CoV-2 infection. Study context: The authors sequenced bulk RNA from unsorted whole blood, leaving chains unpaired.

Broader study findings: Matching with VDJdb favored anti-spike CD8 responses (missing private and CD4 specificities).

In germline, CDR1 is KGHDR, CDR2 SFDVKD. Trimming removed 5 bases from V and 5 bases from J; junction bases left unmatched: 7. The CDR3 has 16 residues. Turning to this clonotype: Its specificity is unknown.

Unique molecular identifiers were affixed to single, distinct cDNA molecules. TCRdb itself ran the 5' RACE reads through MiXCR, one entry per CDR3 protein. The sample contains about 56,000 distinct CDR3 sequences, about 11% of which appear only once. The TCR comes from an adult who was a healthcare worker with PCR-confirmed SARS-CoV-2 infection or an uninfected control (not recorded which). V is TRBV24-1 and J is TRBJ2-2; TRBD1 matches 10 bases. The sequencing input was whole blood. CDR3 coding DNA: TGTGCCACCAGTGCCGGGACAGGGGTAGGGACCGGGGAGCTGTTTTTT. The encoded protein is CATSAGTGVGTGELFF.